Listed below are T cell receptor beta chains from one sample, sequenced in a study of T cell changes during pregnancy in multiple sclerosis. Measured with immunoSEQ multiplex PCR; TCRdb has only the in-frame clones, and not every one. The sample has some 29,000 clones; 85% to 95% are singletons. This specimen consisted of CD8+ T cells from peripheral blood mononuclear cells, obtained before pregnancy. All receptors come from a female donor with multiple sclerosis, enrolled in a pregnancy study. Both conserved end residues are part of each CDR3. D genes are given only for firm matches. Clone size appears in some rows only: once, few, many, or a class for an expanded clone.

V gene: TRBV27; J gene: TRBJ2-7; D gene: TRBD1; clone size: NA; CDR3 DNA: TGTGCCAGCAGTCTCCATGGACAGGATAGCTCCTACGAGCAGTACTTC; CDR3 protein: CASSLHGQDSSYEQYF
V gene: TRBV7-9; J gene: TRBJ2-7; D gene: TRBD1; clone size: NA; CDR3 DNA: TGTGCCAGCAGCCCAAGACAGGGTTGGGAGCAGTACTTC; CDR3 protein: CASSPRQGWEQYF
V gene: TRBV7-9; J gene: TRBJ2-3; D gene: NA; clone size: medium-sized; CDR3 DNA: TGTGCCAGCAGCTTAGTGAGTATGACAACAGATACGCAGTATTTT; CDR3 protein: CASSLVSMTTDTQYF
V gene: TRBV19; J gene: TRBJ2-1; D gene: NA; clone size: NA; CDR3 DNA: TGTGCCAGTAGTATTGAGGTCTCCCCTTACAATGAGCAGTTCTTC; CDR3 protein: CASSIEVSPYNEQFF
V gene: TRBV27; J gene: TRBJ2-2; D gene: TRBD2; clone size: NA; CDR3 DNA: TGTGCCAGCCTGGGACTAGCGGGAGTCGCCGGGGAGCTGTTTTTT; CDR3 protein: CASLGLAGVAGELFF
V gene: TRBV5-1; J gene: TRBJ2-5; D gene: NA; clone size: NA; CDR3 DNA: TGCGCCAGCAGCCTAGACCCGACAGCCGGACGGGAGACCCAGTACTTC; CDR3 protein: CASSLDPTAGRETQYF
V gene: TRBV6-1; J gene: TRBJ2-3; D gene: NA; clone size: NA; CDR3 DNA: TGTGCCAGCAGTGAAGTTAAGGGGCAGGGCACAGATACGCAGTATTTT; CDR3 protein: CASSEVKGQGTDTQYF
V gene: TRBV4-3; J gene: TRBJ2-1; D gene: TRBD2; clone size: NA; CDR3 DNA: TGCGCCAGCAGCCAAGGTAGCGGGGGCGCTTACAATGAGCAGTTCTTC; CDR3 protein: CASSQGSGGAYNEQFF
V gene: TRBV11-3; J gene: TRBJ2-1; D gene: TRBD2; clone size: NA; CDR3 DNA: TGTGCCAGCAGCTTAATGAACGGGAGGGGATACAATGAGCAGTTCTTC; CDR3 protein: CASSLMNGRGYNEQFF
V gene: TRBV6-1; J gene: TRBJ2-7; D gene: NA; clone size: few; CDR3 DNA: TGTGCCAGCAGAACAGTTTACGAGCAGTACTTC; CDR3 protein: CASRTVYEQYF
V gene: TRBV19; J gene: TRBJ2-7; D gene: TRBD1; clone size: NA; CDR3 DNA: TGTGCCAGTAGTATAGCCCCCGGACAGGGATTCTACGAGCAGTACTTC; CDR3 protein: CASSIAPGQGFYEQYF
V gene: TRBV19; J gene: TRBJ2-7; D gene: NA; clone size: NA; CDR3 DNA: TGTGCCAGTAGTATGGGAGTCAGTCCCGAGCAGTACTTC; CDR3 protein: CASSMGVSPEQYF
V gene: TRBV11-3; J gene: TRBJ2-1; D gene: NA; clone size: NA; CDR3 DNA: TGTGCCAGCAGCTTTTCGTTCGGCAATGAGCAGTTCTTC; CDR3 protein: CASSFSFGNEQFF
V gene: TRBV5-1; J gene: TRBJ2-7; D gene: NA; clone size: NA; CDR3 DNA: TGCGCCAGCAGCTTGGTCGGGGTTCCGATCTACGAGCAGTACTTC; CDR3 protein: CASSLVGVPIYEQYF
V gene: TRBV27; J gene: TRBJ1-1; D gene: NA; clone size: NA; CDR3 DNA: TGTGCCAGCAGTTTACTCCTTAGGAACACTGAAGCTTTCTTT; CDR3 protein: CASSLLLRNTEAFF
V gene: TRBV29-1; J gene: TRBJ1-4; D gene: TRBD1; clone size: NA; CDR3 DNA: TGCAGCGGGAGACAGGGGGAGCGTGAAAAACTGTTTTTT; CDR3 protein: CSGRQGEREKLFF
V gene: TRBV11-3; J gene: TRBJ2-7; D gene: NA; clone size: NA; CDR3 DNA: TGTGCCAGCAGCTTATCCGGCGGCTACGAGCAGTACTTC; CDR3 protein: CASSLSGGYEQYF
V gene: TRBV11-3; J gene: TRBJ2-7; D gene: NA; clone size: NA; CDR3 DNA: TGTGCCAGCAGTCGAAGAGGAGGCTACGAGCAGTACTTC; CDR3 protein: CASSRRGGYEQYF
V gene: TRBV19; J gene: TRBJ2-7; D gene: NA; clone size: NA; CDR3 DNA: TGTGCCAGTAGTATCTTGGGCCTTACGGGGGAGCAGTACTTC; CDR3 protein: CASSILGLTGEQYF
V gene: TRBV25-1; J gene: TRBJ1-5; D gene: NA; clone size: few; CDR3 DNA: TGTGCCAGCTCACCCGCGGGGAGCAATCAGCCCCAGCATTTT; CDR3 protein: CASSPAGSNQPQHF
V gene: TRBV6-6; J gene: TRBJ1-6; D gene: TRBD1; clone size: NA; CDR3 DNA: TGTGCCAGCAGTACGACAGGGAACCATAATTCACCCCTCCACTTT; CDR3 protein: CASSTTGNHNSPLHF
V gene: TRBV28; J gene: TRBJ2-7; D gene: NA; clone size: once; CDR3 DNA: TGTGCCAGCATCCAGGAGGGACAGTCTTCCTACGAGCAGTACTTC; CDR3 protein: CASIQEGQSSYEQYF
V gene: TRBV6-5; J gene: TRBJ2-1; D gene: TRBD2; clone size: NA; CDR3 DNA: TGTGCCAGCAGTTATATCGGCGGGACTAGCTGGAATGAGCAGTTCTTC; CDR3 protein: CASSYIGGTSWNEQFF
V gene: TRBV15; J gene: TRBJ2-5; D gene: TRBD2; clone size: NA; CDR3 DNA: TGTGCCACCAGGGAAGCTAGCGGAGCGTACCAAGAGACCCAGTACTTC; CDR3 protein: CATREASGAYQETQYF
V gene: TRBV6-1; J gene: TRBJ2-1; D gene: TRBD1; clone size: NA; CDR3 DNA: TGTGCCAGCAGTCAAGCCGGGACAGGGGGTTCAAATGAGCAGTTCTTC; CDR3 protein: CASSQAGTGGSNEQFF
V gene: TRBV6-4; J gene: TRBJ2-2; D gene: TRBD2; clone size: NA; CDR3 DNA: TGTGCCAGCAGTGGGACTAGCGGGAGCACCGGGGAGCTGTTTTTT; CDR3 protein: CASSGTSGSTGELFF
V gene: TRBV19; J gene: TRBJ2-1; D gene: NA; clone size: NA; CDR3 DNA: TGTGCCAGTAGTATTGATGCCAGCAATGAGCAGTTCTTC; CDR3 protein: CASSIDASNEQFF
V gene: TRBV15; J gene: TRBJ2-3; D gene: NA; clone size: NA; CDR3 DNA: TGTGCCACCAGCCCAGGCGGGGTCGCTACGGATACGCAGTATTTT; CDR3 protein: CATSPGGVATDTQYF